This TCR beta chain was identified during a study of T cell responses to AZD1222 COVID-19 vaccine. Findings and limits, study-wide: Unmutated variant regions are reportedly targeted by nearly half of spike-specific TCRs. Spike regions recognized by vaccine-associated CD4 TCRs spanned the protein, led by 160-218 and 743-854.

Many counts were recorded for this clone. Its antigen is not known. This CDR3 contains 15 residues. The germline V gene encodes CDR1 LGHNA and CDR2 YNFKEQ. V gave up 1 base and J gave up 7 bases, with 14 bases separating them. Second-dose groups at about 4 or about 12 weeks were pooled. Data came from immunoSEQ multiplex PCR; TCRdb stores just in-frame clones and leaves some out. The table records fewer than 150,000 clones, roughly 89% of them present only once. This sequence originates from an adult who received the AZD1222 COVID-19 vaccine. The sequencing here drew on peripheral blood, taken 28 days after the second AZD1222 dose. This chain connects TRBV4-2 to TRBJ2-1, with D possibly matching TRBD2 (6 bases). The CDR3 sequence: CASSQVGDSCNEQFF. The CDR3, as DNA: TGTGCCAGCAGCCAAGTGGGGGACTCCTGTAATGAGCAGTTCTTC.